The source of this T cell receptor (beta chain) is a study of T-cell memory formation after mild COVID-19. Germline V CDR1 and CDR2: SGHRS, YFSETQ. After removal of 9 bases from V and 6 bases from J, the junction contained 10 bases not matched to a gene. The CDR3 is made up of 13 amino acids. A word on this clonotype: As yet, its antigen is unknown.

Constant-segment primers served in 5'RACE that generated TCR alpha and TCR beta cDNA libraries bearing sample barcodes and UMIs. Each CDR3 protein gets one entry after TCRdb re-called the 5' RACE reads with MiXCR. This sample has some 160,000 distinct CDR3 sequences; over 10% occur once, and the top ten carry roughly 3.3%. Study results and caveats: Clones shrinking between day 15 and 85 showed a balanced CD4/CD8 split, and those that grew later tilted toward CD4+. Pre-infection memory contained some responding clones, which suggested that cross-reactive memory had joined.

The sequenced material came from PBMCs or a T cell subset sorted from them (not recorded which). The chain is built from TRBV5-1 and TRBJ1-2, with 8 bases fitting TRBD1. This receptor was identified in a man aged 18 to 30 who had mild COVID-19 (a few samples of this study predate the infection). Cell type and time point are not known. The CDR3 loop is CATTTGVKDGYTF. The DNA of the CDR3 is TGCGCCACTACGACAGGGGTCAAGGATGGCTACACCTTC.